This T cell receptor (beta chain) was recorded in a study of blood T cell repertoires in COVID-19. Sequenced by immunoSEQ multiplex PCR; TCRdb stores in-frame clones only, minus some. The data show more than 300,000 clones, roughly 90% seen once. Across under 25 US areas, participants ranged in age from about 18 to 89 years. Clinical histories supplied by participants themselves formed the basis of cohort assignment. The TCR comes from a young woman who had been exposed to COVID-19. Source material: PBMCs or T cells enriched from blood (not recorded which).

The CDR3 loop reads CASSWIGAYNEQFF. CDR3 coding DNA: TGTGCCAGTAGCTGGATCGGGGCCTACAATGAGCAGTTCTTC. The genes are TRBV19 and TRBJ2-1, with a possible D match to TRBD2 (5 bases). The CDR3 runs 14 residues. Trimming shortened V by 6 bases and J by 2 bases, and 11 bases separated the two germline ends. From germline, CDR1 is LNHDA and CDR2 SQIVND (reference sequence).